This T cell receptor (beta chain) was recovered during a study of T cell repertoires in cytomegalovirus infection. Study in general: HLA-B-restricted CMV epitopes that are well studied were used alongside recently identified HLA-C-restricted ones. Public TCR beta signatures marked donors with CMV infection and the matching HLA.

In the case of this clonotype: What it binds is unknown.

V gave up 2 bases and J gave up 7 bases, with 11 bases separating them. CDR3 length: 13 amino acids. Germline CDR1 reads SGHVS; CDR2 reads FNYEAQ. TCRdb fed the reads into MiXCR, producing one record per CDR3 protein. This repertoire shows fewer than 850,000 distinct CDR3 sequences, around 29% found once; its top ten account for 10% to 15%. Study conclusions and caveats: HLA-C-restricted, CMV-specific TCR beta clonotypes were dominant ex vivo. Summed frequency of shared TCR beta families picked out CMV carriers who also had the relevant HLA.

This sequence originates from a human donor in good health (CMV status not recorded). Some clones in this sample may be carry-over from other donors' samples. The chain is built from TRBV7-6 and TRBJ1-2; D possibly corresponds to TRBD1 (5 bases). Source: cultured CD8+ T cells from PBMCs, taken from culture after CMV antigen stimulation. The CDR3 DNA reads TGTGCCAGCAGCTTAAGCGGGAGGGGTGGCTACACCTTC. It specifies CASSLSGRGGYTF.